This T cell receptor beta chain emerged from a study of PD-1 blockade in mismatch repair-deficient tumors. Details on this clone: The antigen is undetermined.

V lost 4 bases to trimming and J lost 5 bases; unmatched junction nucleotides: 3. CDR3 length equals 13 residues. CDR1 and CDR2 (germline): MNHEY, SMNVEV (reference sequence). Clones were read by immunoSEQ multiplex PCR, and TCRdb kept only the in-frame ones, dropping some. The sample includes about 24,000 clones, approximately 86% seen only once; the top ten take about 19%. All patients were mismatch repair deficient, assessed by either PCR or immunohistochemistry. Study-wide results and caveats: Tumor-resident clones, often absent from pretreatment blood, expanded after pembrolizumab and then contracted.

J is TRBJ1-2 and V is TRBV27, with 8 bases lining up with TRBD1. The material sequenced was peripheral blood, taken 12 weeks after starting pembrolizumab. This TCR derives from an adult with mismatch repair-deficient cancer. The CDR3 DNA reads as TGTGCCAGCAGTTATACAGGGGGATATGGCTACACCTTC. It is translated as CASSYTGGYGYTF.